These 18 T cell receptor beta chains came from one sample sequenced in a study of T cells after yellow fever vaccination. TCRdb recomputed calls from the 5' RACE reads with MiXCR, one row per CDR3 protein. The table records 200,000 to 250,000 distinct CDR3 sequences, approximately 3% of them present only once. The input for sequencing was CD4+ T cells sorted from PBMCs, taken 10 days after the yellow fever booster vaccination. The receptors here all came from a man aged 18 to 35 who received the YFV17D yellow fever vaccine.

This clonotype was recorded at least ten times. This sequence joins TRBV5-6 and TRBJ1-1; a possible D gene is TRBD1 (5 bases). The CDR3 has 16 amino acids. V shed 4 bases and J shed 3 bases, with 19 bases lying between them. In germline, CDR1 is SGHDT, CDR2 YYEEEE. In DNA form, the CDR3 reads TGTGCCAGCAGCCGGATGGGGGGGACCGCTCACACTGAAGCTTTCTTT. This codes for CASSRMGGTAHTEAFF.

This clonotype was detected ten times or more. V and J are TRBV6-1 and TRBJ1-1; D not resolved. Trimming took 2 bases from V and 4 from J, leaving 8 bases between them. The V gene's germline CDR1 is MNHNS and CDR2 SASEGT. This CDR3 has 13 residues. Written as DNA, the CDR3 is TGTGCCAGCAGTGAAATCGGAGGCACTGAAGCTTTCTTT. The encoded protein is CASSEIGGTEAFF.

This rearrangement joins TRBV7-2 to TRBJ1-6; D not certain. The CDR3 loop spans 15 amino acids. CDR1 is SGHTA, CDR2 FQGNSA, per germline. V lost 0 bases to trimming and J lost 0 bases, with 3 bases between them. CDR3 coding DNA: TGTGCCAGCAGCTTAGCGGCCTCCTATAATTCACCCCTCCACTTT. Protein sequence: CASSLAASYNSPLHF.

This clonotype occurred a few times. This chain joins TRBV7-7 and TRBJ2-5, with a weak D call TRBD1 (5 bases). The CDR3 spans 15 residues. Trimming stripped 0 bases from V and 3 bases from J, with 11 bases between. From germline, CDR1 is SSHAT and CDR2 FNYEAQ (reference sequence). CDR3 loop: CASSLAPGWEETQYF. In nucleotides, the CDR3 is TGTGCCAGCAGCTTAGCCCCAGGGTGGGAAGAGACCCAGTACTTC. Filled out from reference TRBV7-7 and TRBJ2-5, the complete variable domain reads GAGVSQSPRYKVTKRGQDVTLRCDPISSHATLYWYQQALGQGPEFLTYFNYEAQPDKSGLPSDRFSAERPEGSISTLTIQRTEQRDSAMYRCASSLAPGWEETQYFGPGTRLLVL.

There are many counts of this clonotype. CDR3 nucleotide sequence: TGCGCCAGCAGTCCCCCAGATGCCTACGAGCAGTACTTC. The encoded protein is CASSPPDAYEQYF. The rearrangement uses TRBV5-1 and TRBJ2-7; D gene unclear. CDR1 SGHRS and CDR2 YFSETQ come from the germline V gene. The CDR3 is 13 residues long. Trimming removed 5 bases from V and 2 bases from J, with 11 bases in between.

This clonotype was found many times. V gene TRBV5-1 combines with J gene TRBJ2-1, with 9 nucleotides matching TRBD2. Trimming took 1 base from V and 2 from J; bases not matched to a gene: 4. The V gene's germline CDR1 is SGHRS and CDR2 YFSETQ. This CDR3 region has 16 residues. The CDR3 loop reads CASSLILAGTYNEQFF. CDR3 nucleotide sequence: TGCGCCAGCAGCTTGATCCTAGCGGGGACCTACAATGAGCAGTTCTTC.

This clonotype was picked up many times. This chain joins TRBV27 and TRBJ2-7; 11 bases map to TRBD1. Per germline, CDR1 MNHEY and CDR2 SMNVEV (reference sequence). The CDR3 spans 14 residues. Germline trimming cut 3 bases from V and 4 bases from J; bases unmatched to any gene: 2. CDR3 bases: TGTGCCAGCAGTTTTCGGGACAGGGGGTACGAGCAGTACTTC. Amino acids: CASSFRDRGYEQYF.

At least ten counts were recorded for this clonotype. V and J are TRBV18 and TRBJ1-1; the D is unclear. The CDR3 totals 17 residues. Trimming took 4 bases from V and 2 from J, leaving 20 bases between them. Germline V gene lookup returns CDR1 KGHSH and CDR2 LQKENI. The CDR3 DNA reads as TGTGCCAGCTCACGGATGGAGGTGAATCGGGGTAACACTGAAGCTTTCTTT. This encodes CASSRMEVNRGNTEAFF.

This clonotype was detected ten times or more. This rearrangement joins TRBV19 to TRBJ2-5; maybe TRBD1 (6 bases). CDR1 is LNHDA and CDR2 is SQIVND in the germline V gene (reference sequence). V lost 4 bases to trimming and J lost 7 bases, with 13 bases between them. The CDR3 covers 13 residues. This chain's CDR3 is CASSTQDSLTQYF. CDR3 nucleotide sequence: TGTGCCAGTAGTACCCAGGACAGTCTGACCCAGTACTTC.

This clonotype is medium-sized within its sample. The rearrangement links TRBV6-2 or TRBV6-3 to TRBJ2-1, with 13 bases fitting TRBD2. The CDR3 is 18 residues long. Germline CDR1 and CDR2: MNHEY and SVGEGT. The V segment lost 6 bases and the J segment 3 bases; nucleotides outside the gene matches: 11. The chain's CDR3 is CASRGGLAGVPLYNEQFF. The CDR3 DNA reads as TGTGCCAGCAGGGGTGGACTAGCGGGGGTACCCCTCTACAATGAGCAGTTCTTC.

The genes are TRBV20-1 and TRBJ2-2; 7 bases match TRBD1. The germline gives CDR1 DFQATT, CDR2 SNEGSKA (reference sequence). With 1 base clipped from V and 3 bases from J, the junction kept 2 bases outside the gene matches. The CDR3 extends over 14 amino acids. The CDR3: CSARGQGYTGELFF. Here the CDR3 DNA reads TGCAGTGCTAGAGGACAGGGCTACACCGGGGAGCTGTTTTTT.

The V gene is TRBV20-1, the J gene TRBJ1-2, with D uncertain. CDR3 length: 15 residues. CDR1 and CDR2 from the germline V gene are DFQATT and SNEGSKA (reference sequence). Trimming stripped 3 bases from V and 0 bases from J, with 14 bases between. The CDR3 DNA is TGCAGTGCTAGGAGCAGACCCACTGCTAACTATGGCTACACCTTC. Protein sequence: CSARSRPTANYGYTF.

In regard to this clonotype: One end of the junction does not line up with germline, which may come from a read error. The chain is built from TRBV12-3 or TRBV12-4 and TRBJ1-1; 11 nucleotides agree with TRBD1. The CDR3 runs to 18 residues. Written as DNA, the CDR3 is TGTGCCAGCAGTCCCAATCTTGGACAGGGGGCTGAGAGCACTGATGCTTTCTTT. This sequence encodes CASSPNLGQGAESTDAFF.

This clonotype was recorded at least ten times. V is TRBV20-1 and J is TRBJ2-3; D may be TRBD1 or TRBD2 (6 bases each). Deletions cut 4 bases from V and 6 bases from J, with 14 bases between. Germline CDR1 reads DFQATT; CDR2 reads SNEGSKA (reference sequence). CDR3 size: 13 residues. The CDR3 DNA reads as TGCAGTGCTAATCTGGGGGGCGAGGATACGCAGTATTTT. It encodes CSANLGGEDTQYF.

The rearrangement joins TRBV4-2 to TRBJ2-1, with D perhaps matching TRBD1 or TRBD2 (6 bases each). This CDR3 spans 14 amino acids. Trimming left V 5 bases short and J 5 bases short, with 13 bases between. The V gene's germline CDR1 is LGHNA and CDR2 YNFKEQ. CDR3 bases: TGTGCCAGCAGCTCCCGGGGGCCGAACAATGAGCAGTTCTTC. The encoded protein is CASSSRGPNNEQFF.

This clonotype was seen many times. The chain combines TRBV11-2 with TRBJ2-7; tentative D call: TRBD1 (7 bases). V was cut by 5 bases and J by 4 bases, with 15 bases left in between. CDR1 is SGHAT, CDR2 FQNNGV, per germline. This CDR3 region has 14 residues. CDR3 DNA sequence: TGTGCCAGCAGCCCCCGGAGGGGGCCATACGAGCAGTACGTC. Protein sequence: CASSPRRGPYEQYV.

This clonotype was counted a few times. This chain uses TRBV5-6 with TRBJ2-7; TRBD1 might be the D (7 bases). In germline, CDR1 is SGHDT, CDR2 YYEEEE. The V and J ends lost 4 bases and 2 bases respectively, with 16 bases between them. This CDR3 region has 15 residues. For the CDR3, the DNA is TGTGCCAGCAGCCCCGGGGCGGGACAGACCTACGAGCAGTACTTC. Amino acid sequence: CASSPGAGQTYEQYF.

V and J are TRBV20-1 and TRBJ2-5, with 7 bases aligning to TRBD1. CDR3 length: 16 amino acids. The V and J ends lost 3 bases and 5 bases, in that order; junction bases with no gene match: 15. Germline V CDR1 and CDR2: DFQATT, SNEGSKA (reference sequence). The CDR3 nucleotides are TGCAGTGCTAGTAAGCCAGGGGGTACGCTTGCGGAGACCCAGTACTTC. The encoded protein is CSASKPGGTLAETQYF.